The 22 T cell receptor beta chains below all came from one sample that was sequenced in a study of blood T cell repertoires in COVID-19. The assay was immunoSEQ multiplex PCR, and TCRdb's table has in-frame clones only and misses some. The sample holds 75,000 or so clones, 82% seen once. Sequenced input: peripheral blood. These receptors were obtained from a woman in her seventies with acute or convalescent COVID-19.

The chain uses TRBV5-6 and TRBJ2-7; D may be TRBD1 (6 bases). The CDR3 has 15 amino acids. Germline CDR1 and CDR2: SGHDT and YYEEEE. V gave up 4 bases and J gave up 0 bases, with 14 bases separating them. CDR3 region: CASSRRTDHSYEQYF. CDR3 nucleotides: TGTGCCAGCAGCCGGAGGACAGACCACTCCTACGAGCAGTACTTC.

The chain uses TRBV9 and TRBJ2-3; D gene ambiguous. Trimming removed 2 bases from V and 1 base from J, with 5 bases in between. This CDR3 has 13 residues. Germline CDR1 is SGDLS and CDR2 is YYNGEE. The CDR3 coding sequence is TGTGCCAGCAGCGTCGGTGGCACAGATACGCAGTATTTT. Protein sequence: CASSVGGTDTQYF.

The rearrangement uses TRBV19 and TRBJ2-2; maybe TRBD2 (6 bases). The CDR3 runs to 13 residues. Deletions cut 6 bases from V and 5 bases from J, with 10 bases between. The germline V gene has CDR1 LNHDA and CDR2 SQIVND (reference sequence). Here the CDR3 DNA reads TGTGCCAGTAGGGGGGACTTGACCGGGGAGCTGTTTTTT. It yields the protein CASRGDLTGELFF.

This clone is a singleton in its sample. CDR3 bases: TGTGCCAGCACTCGGACTAGCGGGAGCAAGTTCTTC. It encodes CASTRTSGSKFF. This sequence joins TRBV2 and TRBJ2-1, with 13 bases that match TRBD2. The germline V gene has CDR1 SNHLY and CDR2 FYNNEI. V shed 7 bases, J shed 14 bases, and the junction held 5 bases outside the gene matches. This CDR3 is 12 amino acids long.

This sequence joins TRBV20-1 and TRBJ2-7, with TRBD2 matching over 9 bases. CDR1 and CDR2 from the germline V gene are DFQATT and SNEGSKA (reference sequence). J lost 4 bases, V lost 3 bases, and 4 bases had no gene match. The CDR3 covers 13 residues. In nucleotides, the CDR3 is TGCAGTGCTAGTCCCCTAGCGGGGTACGAGCAGTACTTC. Encoded protein: CSASPLAGYEQYF.

The gene calls are TRBV7-8 and TRBJ2-7, with a tentative D call TRBD1 (5 bases). The CDR3 spans 12 residues. V lost 1 base and J 13 bases, leaving 14 bases between the germline ends. Germline V CDR1 and CDR2: SGHVS, FQNEAQ. The CDR3 bases are TGTGCCAGCAGCTTAGACCAAGGGGTGGAATACTTC. Translating gives CASSLDQGVEYF.

The J gene is TRBJ2-7, the V gene TRBV27; a possible D gene is TRBD1 (5 bases). The germline V and J ends were trimmed by 4 bases and 2 bases, with 15 bases remaining between them. The germline V gene encodes CDR1 MNHEY and CDR2 SMNVEV (reference sequence). The CDR3 has 15 amino acids. The DNA for the CDR3 is TGTGCCAGCAGTTCTTTTAGCCAGGGAACCTACGAGCAGTACTTC. Protein product: CASSSFSQGTYEQYF.

The V gene is TRBV7-2, the J gene TRBJ2-7; D gene uncertain. The CDR3 consists of 14 residues. Germline V gene lookup returns CDR1 SGHTA and CDR2 FQGNSA. Trimming shortened V by 1 base and J by 2 bases, and 9 bases separated the two germline ends. CDR3 in DNA: TGTGCCAGCAGCTTAGTAGCCCAAACCTACGAGCAGTACTTC. This encodes CASSLVAQTYEQYF.

The rearrangement joins TRBV7-2 to TRBJ1-1; 8 bases are shared with TRBD1. The V segment lost 3 bases and the J segment 3 bases; nucleotides outside the gene matches: 6. CDR3 length: 15 amino acids. Germline-derived CDR1 and CDR2 are SGHTA and FQGNSA. Written as DNA, the CDR3 is TGTGCCAGCAGCTTCCAGGGGGCTAGGGACACTGAAGCTTTCTTT. This codes for CASSFQGARDTEAFF.

The chain links TRBV5-5 to TRBJ1-1; 8 bases match TRBD1. The CDR3 length is 14 residues. Germline V gene data show CDR1 as SGHKS and CDR2 as YYEKEE (reference sequence). Trimming at V came to 4 bases and at J to 11 bases, leaving 13 bases not matched to a gene. The CDR3 region has the DNA TGTGCCAGCAGCCCAGGACAGGGTAGGGCTGCGGCTTTCTTT. Its protein is CASSPGQGRAAAFF. The complete variable domain, with remaining parts taken from reference TRBV5-5 and TRBJ1-1, reads DAGVTQSPTHLIKTRGQQVTLRCSPISGHKSVSWYQQVLGQGPQFIFQYYEKEERGRGNFPDRFSARQFPNYSSELNVNALLLGDSALYLCASSPGQGRAAAFFGQGTRLTVV.

The gene calls are TRBV19 and TRBJ1-5; possible D gene TRBD1, 5 bases. Germline-derived CDR1 and CDR2 are LNHDA and SQIVND (reference sequence). The V gene lost 6 bases and the J gene lost 1 base, with 10 bases spanning the gap. The CDR3 covers 14 residues. The CDR3 DNA is TGTGCCAGTAGCGGGCGGGGGAGCAATCAGCCCCAGCATTTT. Encoded protein: CASSGRGSNQPQHF.

In DNA, the CDR3 is TGCAGCGTATCGACAGGTCCCGGGGCTTTCTTT. This encodes CSVSTGPGAFF. This rearrangement joins TRBV29-1 to TRBJ1-1; D is possibly TRBD1 (6 bases). Trimming shortened V by 6 bases and J by 11 bases, and 16 bases separated the two germline ends. Germline CDR1 and CDR2: SQVTM and ANQGSEA. The CDR3 totals 11 residues.

The chain joins TRBV13 to TRBJ2-5; 7 nucleotides line up with TRBD1. Looked up from germline, CDR1 is PRHDT and CDR2 is FYEKMQ (reference sequence). The CDR3 is 14 residues long. J gave up 2 bases and V 10 bases, and 10 bases lay outside the gene matches. CDR3 region: CATNQGGLQETQYF. In DNA form, the CDR3 reads TGTGCCACCAATCAAGGGGGCCTTCAAGAGACCCAGTACTTC.

This chain connects TRBV7-9 to TRBJ1-1; no clear D. In germline, CDR1 is SEHNR, CDR2 FQNEAQ (reference sequence). CDR3 length: 13 residues. With 1 base removed from V and 6 bases from J, the gap between germline ends came to 9 bases. In DNA, the CDR3 is TGTGCCAGCAGCTTAGATTCGAGGGCTGAAGCTTTCTTT. This codes for CASSLDSRAEAFF. The complete variable domain, with remaining parts taken from reference TRBV7-9 and TRBJ1-1, reads DTGVSQNPRHKITKRGQNVTFRCDPISEHNRLYWYRQTLGQGPEFLTYFQNEAQLEKSRLLSDRFSAERPKGSFSTLEIQRTEQGDSAMYLCASSLDSRAEAFFGQGTRLTVV.

For the CDR3, the DNA is TGTGCCAGTAGCGACACTAGCGGGAGTCCCAATGAGCAGTTCTTC. Its translation is CASSDTSGSPNEQFF. This chain links TRBV19 with TRBJ2-1; 11 bases fit TRBD2. This CDR3 contains 15 residues. Germline assignment: CDR1 LNHDA and CDR2 SQIVND (reference sequence). With 6 bases clipped from V and 6 bases from J, the junction kept 7 bases outside the gene matches.

This clone has only a few counts. The chain joins TRBV12-5 to TRBJ2-1; 7 positions match TRBD1. The trim removed 7 bases at V and 9 bases at J, leaving 12 bases unmatched. This CDR3 has 14 residues. Germline CDR1 is LGHNT and CDR2 is FRNRAP. The chain's CDR3 is CASVRDSESSEQFF. CDR3 in DNA: TGTGCTAGTGTTCGGGACAGCGAATCTAGTGAGCAGTTCTTC.

V usage is TRBV7-3 and J usage is TRBJ2-2, with TRBD2 as a possible D gene (7 bases). Germline V CDR1 and CDR2: SGHTA, FQGTGA. Trimming removed 5 bases from V and 7 bases from J, with 17 bases in between. This CDR3 has 15 residues. This CDR3 is CASSPRGGPFGELFF. The CDR3 nucleotides are TGTGCCAGCAGCCCGAGGGGGGGCCCGTTCGGGGAGCTGTTTTTT.

V gene TRBV2 combines with J gene TRBJ2-1; TRBD2 is a possible D gene (5 bases). Germline V gene data show CDR1 as SNHLY and CDR2 as FYNNEI. The germline V and J ends were trimmed by 8 bases and 6 bases, with 14 bases remaining between them. CDR3 length: 13 amino acids. The CDR3 DNA is TGTGCCAGCCTACTGGACTTACCCAATGAGCAGTTCTTC. Residues: CASLLDLPNEQFF.

The chain joins TRBV9 to TRBJ2-7, with D possibly being TRBD1 (7 bases). Between the trimmed V and J ends, which lost 0 bases and 7 bases, there was a span of 11 bases. The CDR3 is 13 amino acids. Germline-derived CDR1 and CDR2 are SGDLS and YYNGEE. The CDR3 bases are TGTGCCAGCAGCGTAGGGCAGGGGGGTGAGCAGTACTTC. Translating gives CASSVGQGGEQYF.

The chain is built from TRBV13 and TRBJ2-5, with 9 bases aligning to TRBD1. Germline V gives CDR1 PRHDT, CDR2 FYEKMQ (reference sequence). The junction had 6 bases not matched to a gene; V was cut back by 3 bases and J by 4 bases. The CDR3 runs to 15 residues. The DNA for the CDR3 is TGTGCCAGCAGCTTGAACAGGGGGCAAGCAGAGACCCAGTACTTC. Protein: CASSLNRGQAETQYF. The full variable domain, with the rest looked up from reference TRBV13 and TRBJ2-5, is AAGVIQSPRHLIKEKRETATLKCYPIPRHDTVYWYQQGPGQDPQFLISFYEKMQSDKGSIPDRFSAQQFSDYHSELNMSSLELGDSALYFCASSLNRGQAETQYFGPGTRLLVL.

This clone was observed a single time. The chain joins TRBV3-1 (or the pseudogene TRBV3-2) to TRBJ1-2; 9 nucleotides match TRBD1. Germline V gene sequence: CDR1 LGHDT, CDR2 YNNKEL (reference sequence). The V segment lost 4 bases and the J segment 1 base; nucleotides outside the gene matches: 4. The CDR3 totals 15 residues. CDR3 nucleotide sequence: TGTGCCAGCAGCCGCGGGACAGGGAGTAACTATGGCTACACCTTC. Its protein product is CASSRGTGSNYGYTF.

This chain connects TRBV6-5 to TRBJ1-4, with TRBD1 identical over 7 bases. V trimming: 5 bases; J trimming: 8 bases; junction bases outside the gene matches: 8. This CDR3 region has 14 residues. CDR1 is MNHEY, CDR2 SVGAGI, per germline. CDR3 protein: CASSPRQGREKLFF. CDR3 coding DNA: TGTGCCAGCAGTCCACGACAGGGAAGGGAAAAACTGTTTTTT.